This T cell receptor beta chain comes out of a study of blood T cell repertoires in COVID-19. As for the study in general: Collection of acute and convalescent COVID-19 samples took place in the United States, Italy and Spain.

This CDR3 has 15 residues. CDR1 and CDR2 from the germline V gene are SGHTA and FQGTGA. The junction had 7 bases not matched to a gene; V was cut back by 1 base and J by 10 bases. As processed by the authors: Amplification with reference gene primers provided the estimates of nucleated cell counts. Sequencing was performed with immunoSEQ multiplex PCR; in TCRdb, only in-frame clones are kept and a portion is missing. From that table come the V and J calls and clone size; the DNA was used to work out D and trimming. The sample has under 250,000 clones; around 89% are singletons. Residents of about two dozen US areas, aged roughly 18 to 89 years, made up the participants.

The clonotype comes from a woman between 18 and 30 years old in a cohort exposed to, infected with or recovered from COVID-19 (not recorded which). The specimen was PBMCs or T cells enriched from blood (not recorded which). V and J are TRBV7-3 and TRBJ2-1; 10 bases are shared with TRBD2. The CDR3 region has the DNA TGTGCCAGCAGCTTAAATCTAGCGGGAGTAGGCGAGCAGTTCTTC. Translated: CASSLNLAGVGEQFF.